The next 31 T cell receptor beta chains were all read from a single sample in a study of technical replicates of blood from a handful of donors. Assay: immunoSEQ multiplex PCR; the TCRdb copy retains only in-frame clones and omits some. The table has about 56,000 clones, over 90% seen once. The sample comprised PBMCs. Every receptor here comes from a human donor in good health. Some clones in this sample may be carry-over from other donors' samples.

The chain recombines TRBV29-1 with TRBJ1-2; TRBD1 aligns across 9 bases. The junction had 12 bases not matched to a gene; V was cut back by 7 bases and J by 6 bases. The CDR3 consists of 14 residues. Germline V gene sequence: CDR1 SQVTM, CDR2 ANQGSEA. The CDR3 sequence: CSAAGGQGIDGYTF. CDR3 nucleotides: TGCAGCGCCGCCGGAGGACAGGGGATTGATGGCTACACCTTC.

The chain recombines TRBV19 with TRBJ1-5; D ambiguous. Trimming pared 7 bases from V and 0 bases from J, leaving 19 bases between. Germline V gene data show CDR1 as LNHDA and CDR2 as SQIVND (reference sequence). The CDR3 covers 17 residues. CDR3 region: CASNQPGAQYSNQPQHF. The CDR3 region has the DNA TGTGCCAGTAATCAGCCGGGAGCTCAATATAGCAATCAGCCCCAGCATTTT.

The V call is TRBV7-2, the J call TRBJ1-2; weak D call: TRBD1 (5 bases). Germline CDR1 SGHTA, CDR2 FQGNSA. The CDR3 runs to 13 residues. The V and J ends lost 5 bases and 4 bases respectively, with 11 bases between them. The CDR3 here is CASSVGHAYGYTF. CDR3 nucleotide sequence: TGTGCCAGCAGCGTTGGACATGCCTATGGCTACACCTTC.

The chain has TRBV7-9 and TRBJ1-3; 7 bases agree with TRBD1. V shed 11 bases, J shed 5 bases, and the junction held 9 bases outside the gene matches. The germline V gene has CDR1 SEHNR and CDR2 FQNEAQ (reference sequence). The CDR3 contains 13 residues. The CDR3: CALGGTARNTIYF. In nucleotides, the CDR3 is TGTGCCTTAGGGGGGACAGCAAGAAACACCATATATTTT.

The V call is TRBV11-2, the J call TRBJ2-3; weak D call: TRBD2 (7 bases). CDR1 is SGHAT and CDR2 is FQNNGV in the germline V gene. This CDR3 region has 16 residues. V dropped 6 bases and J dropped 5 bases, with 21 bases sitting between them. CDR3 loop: CASRTGRGKGGDTQYF. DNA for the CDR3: TGTGCCAGCAGGACCGGGCGGGGGAAAGGGGGAGATACGCAGTATTTT.

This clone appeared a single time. For the CDR3, the DNA is TGTGCCAGCAGCCCCCAGGGGGTAGCGGGAGCAGATACGCAGTATTTT. Amino acids: CASSPQGVAGADTQYF. The V call is TRBV11-3, the J call TRBJ2-3, with TRBD2 matching over 9 bases. J gave up 4 bases and V 5 bases, and 10 bases lay outside the gene matches. CDR1 and CDR2 (germline): SGHNT, YENEEA. This CDR3 has 16 amino acids.

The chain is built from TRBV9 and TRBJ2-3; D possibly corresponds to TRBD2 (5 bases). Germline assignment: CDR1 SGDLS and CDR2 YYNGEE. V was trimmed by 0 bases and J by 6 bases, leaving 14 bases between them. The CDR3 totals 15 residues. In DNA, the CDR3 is TGTGCCAGCAGCGTAGGCGGGCTAGCTCTGGATACGCAGTATTTT. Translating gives CASSVGGLALDTQYF.

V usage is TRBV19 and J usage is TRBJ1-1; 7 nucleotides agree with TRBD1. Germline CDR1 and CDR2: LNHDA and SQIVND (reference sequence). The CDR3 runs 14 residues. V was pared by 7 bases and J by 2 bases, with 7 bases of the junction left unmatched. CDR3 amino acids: CASTIGTANTEAFF. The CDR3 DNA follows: TGTGCCAGTACCATCGGGACAGCCAACACTGAAGCTTTCTTT.

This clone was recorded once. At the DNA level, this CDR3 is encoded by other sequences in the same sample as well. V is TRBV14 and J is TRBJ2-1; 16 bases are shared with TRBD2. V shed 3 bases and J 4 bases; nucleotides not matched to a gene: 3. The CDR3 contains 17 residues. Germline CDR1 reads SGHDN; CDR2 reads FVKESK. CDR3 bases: TGTGCCAGCAGCCAGGGACTAGCGGGGGGGCGGTACAATGAGCAGTTCTTC. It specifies CASSQGLAGGRYNEQFF.

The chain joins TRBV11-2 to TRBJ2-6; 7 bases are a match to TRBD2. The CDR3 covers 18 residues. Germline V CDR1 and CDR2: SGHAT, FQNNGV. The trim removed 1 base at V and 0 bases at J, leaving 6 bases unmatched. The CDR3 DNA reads TGTGCCAGCAGCTTAGCTTTCGAGCGGGGCTCTGGGGCCAACGTCCTGACTTTC. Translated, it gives CASSLAFERGSGANVLTF.

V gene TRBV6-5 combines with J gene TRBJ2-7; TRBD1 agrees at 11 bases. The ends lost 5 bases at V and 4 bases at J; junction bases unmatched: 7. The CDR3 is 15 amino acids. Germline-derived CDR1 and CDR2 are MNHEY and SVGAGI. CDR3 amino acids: CASSAYGTGGYEQYF. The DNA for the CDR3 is TGTGCCAGCAGTGCCTATGGGACAGGGGGATACGAGCAGTACTTC.

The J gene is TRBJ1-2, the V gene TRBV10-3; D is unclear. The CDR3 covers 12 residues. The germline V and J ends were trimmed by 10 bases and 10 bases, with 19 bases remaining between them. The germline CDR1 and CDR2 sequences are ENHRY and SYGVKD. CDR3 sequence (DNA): TGTGCCACCGCGGGCGCTACCACGGCCTACACCTTC. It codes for CATAGATTAYTF.

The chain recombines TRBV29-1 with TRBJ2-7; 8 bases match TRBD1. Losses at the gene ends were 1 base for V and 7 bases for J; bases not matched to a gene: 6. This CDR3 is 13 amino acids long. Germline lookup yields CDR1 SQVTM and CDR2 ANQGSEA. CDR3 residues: CSVEGQGAREQYF. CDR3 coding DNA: TGCAGCGTTGAAGGCCAGGGGGCGCGGGAGCAGTACTTC.

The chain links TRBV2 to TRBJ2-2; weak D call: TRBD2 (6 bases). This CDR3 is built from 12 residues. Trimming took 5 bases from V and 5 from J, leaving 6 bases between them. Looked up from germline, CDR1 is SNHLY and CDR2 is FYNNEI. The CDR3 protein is CASSRGTGELFF. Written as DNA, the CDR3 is TGTGCCAGCAGTCGGGGGACCGGGGAGCTGTTTTTT. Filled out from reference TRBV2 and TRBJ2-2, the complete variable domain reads EPEVTQTPSHQVTQMGQEVILRCVPISNHLYFYWYRQILGQKVEFLVSFYNNEISEKSEIFDDQFSVERPDGSNFTLKIRSTKLEDSAMYFCASSRGTGELFFGEGSRLTVL.

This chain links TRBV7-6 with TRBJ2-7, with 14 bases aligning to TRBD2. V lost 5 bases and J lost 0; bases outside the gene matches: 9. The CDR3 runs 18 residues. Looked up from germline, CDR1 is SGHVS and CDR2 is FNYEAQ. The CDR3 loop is CASSISGTSGGRSYEQYF. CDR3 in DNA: TGTGCCAGCAGCATCTCCGGGACTAGCGGGGGCCGCTCCTACGAGCAGTACTTC.

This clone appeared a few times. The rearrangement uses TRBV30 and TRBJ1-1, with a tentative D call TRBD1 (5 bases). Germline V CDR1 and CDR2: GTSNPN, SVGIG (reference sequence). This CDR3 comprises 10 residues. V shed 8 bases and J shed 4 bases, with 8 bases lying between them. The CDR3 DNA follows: TGTGCCGGCAGGGTCACTGAAGCTTTCTTT. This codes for CAGRVTEAFF.

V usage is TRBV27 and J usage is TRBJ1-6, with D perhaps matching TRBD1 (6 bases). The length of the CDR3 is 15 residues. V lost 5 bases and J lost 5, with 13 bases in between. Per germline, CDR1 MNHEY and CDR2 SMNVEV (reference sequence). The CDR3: CASSPRTANNSPLHF. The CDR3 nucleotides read TGTGCCAGCAGTCCTCGGACAGCGAATAATTCACCCCTCCACTTT.

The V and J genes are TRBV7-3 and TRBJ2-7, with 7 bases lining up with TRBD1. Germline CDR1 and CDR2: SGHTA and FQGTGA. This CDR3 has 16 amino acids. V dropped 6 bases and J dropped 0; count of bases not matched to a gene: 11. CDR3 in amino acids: CASRNGTGDYSYEQYF. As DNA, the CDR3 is TGTGCCAGCAGAAACGGAACAGGGGATTACTCCTACGAGCAGTACTTC.

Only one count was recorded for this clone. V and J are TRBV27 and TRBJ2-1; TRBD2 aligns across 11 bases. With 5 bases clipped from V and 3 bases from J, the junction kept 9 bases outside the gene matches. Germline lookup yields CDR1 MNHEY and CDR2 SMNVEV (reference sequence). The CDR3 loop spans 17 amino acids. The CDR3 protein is CASSLNEGLADYNEQFF. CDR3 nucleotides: TGTGCCAGCAGTCTAAACGAGGGACTAGCGGACTACAATGAGCAGTTCTTC.

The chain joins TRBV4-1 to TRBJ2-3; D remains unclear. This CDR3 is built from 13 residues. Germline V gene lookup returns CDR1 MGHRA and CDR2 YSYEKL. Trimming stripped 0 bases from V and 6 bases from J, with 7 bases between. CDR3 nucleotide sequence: TGCGCCAGCAGCCAAGATCTACTGGATACGCAGTATTTT. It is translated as CASSQDLLDTQYF.

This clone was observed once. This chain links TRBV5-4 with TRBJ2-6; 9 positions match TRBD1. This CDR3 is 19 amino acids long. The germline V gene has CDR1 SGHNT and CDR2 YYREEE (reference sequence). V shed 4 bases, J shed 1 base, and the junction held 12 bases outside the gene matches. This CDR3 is CASSGTGPLIGSGANVLTF. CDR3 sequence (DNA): TGTGCCAGCAGCGGGACAGGGCCCCTCATAGGGTCTGGGGCCAACGTCCTGACTTTC.

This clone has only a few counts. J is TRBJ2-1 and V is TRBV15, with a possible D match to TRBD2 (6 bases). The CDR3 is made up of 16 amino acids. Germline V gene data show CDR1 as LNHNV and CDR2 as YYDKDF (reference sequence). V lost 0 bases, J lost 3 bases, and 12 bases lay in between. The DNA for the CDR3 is TGTGCCACCAGCAGAGAAGTTGTGGGACTCTACAATGAGCAGTTCTTC. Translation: CATSREVVGLYNEQFF. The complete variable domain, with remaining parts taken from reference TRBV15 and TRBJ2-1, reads DAMVIQNPRYQVTQFGKPVTLSCSQTLNHNVMYWYQQKSSQAPKLLFHYYDKDFNNEADTPDNFQSRRPNTSFCFLDIRSPGLGDTAMYLCATSREVVGLYNEQFFGPGTRLTVL.

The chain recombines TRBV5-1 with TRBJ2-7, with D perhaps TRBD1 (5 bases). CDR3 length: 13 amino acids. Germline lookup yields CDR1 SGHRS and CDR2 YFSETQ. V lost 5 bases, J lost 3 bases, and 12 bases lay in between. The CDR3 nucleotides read TGCGCCAGCAGAAGGGGTCAGGACTACGAGCAGTACTTC. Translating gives CASRRGQDYEQYF.

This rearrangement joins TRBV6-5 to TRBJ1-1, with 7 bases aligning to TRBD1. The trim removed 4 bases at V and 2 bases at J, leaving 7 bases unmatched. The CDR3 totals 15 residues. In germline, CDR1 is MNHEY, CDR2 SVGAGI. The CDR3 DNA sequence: TGTGCCAGCAGTTTTCGAAGGACAGGAAACACTGAAGCTTTCTTT. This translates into CASSFRRTGNTEAFF.

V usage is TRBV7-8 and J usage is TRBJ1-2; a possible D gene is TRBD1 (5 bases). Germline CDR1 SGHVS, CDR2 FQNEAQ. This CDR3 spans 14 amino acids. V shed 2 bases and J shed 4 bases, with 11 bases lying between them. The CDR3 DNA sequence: TGTGCCAGCAGCTTATCCGCGGGGGTCTATGGCTACACCTTC. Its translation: CASSLSAGVYGYTF.

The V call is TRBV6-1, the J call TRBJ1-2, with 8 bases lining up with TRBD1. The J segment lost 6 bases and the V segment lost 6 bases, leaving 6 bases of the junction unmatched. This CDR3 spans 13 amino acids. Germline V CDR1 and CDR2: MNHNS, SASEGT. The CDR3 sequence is CASRGDRGDGYTF. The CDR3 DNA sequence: TGTGCCAGCAGGGGCGACAGGGGAGATGGCTACACCTTC.

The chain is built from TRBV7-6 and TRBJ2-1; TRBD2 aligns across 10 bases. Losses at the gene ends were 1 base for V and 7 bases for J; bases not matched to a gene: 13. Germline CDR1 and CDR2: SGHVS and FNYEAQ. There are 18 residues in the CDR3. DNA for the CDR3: TGTGCCAGCAGCTTAGAAGTCCGGATTAGCGGGAGGAGGAATGAGCAGTTCTTC. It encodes CASSLEVRISGRRNEQFF.

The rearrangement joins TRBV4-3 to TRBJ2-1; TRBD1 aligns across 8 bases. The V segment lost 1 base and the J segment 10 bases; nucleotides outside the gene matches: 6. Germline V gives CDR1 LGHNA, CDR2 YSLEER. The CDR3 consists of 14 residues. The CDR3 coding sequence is TGCGCCAGCAGCCAAGGGCTACCAGGGGGCGAGCAGTTCTTC. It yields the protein CASSQGLPGGEQFF.

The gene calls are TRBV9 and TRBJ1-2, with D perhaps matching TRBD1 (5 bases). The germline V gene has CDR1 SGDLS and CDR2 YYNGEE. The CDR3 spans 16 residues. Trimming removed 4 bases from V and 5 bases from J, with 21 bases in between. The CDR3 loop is CASSLRDRLGGYGYTF. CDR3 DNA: TGTGCCAGCAGCCTACGAGACCGATTGGGGGGATATGGCTACACCTTC.

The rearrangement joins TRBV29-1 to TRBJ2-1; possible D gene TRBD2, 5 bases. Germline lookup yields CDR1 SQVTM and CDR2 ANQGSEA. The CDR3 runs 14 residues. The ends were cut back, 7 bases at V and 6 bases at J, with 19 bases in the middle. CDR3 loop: CSERAVSFANEQFF. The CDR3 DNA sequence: TGCAGCGAGAGAGCGGTGTCCTTTGCCAATGAGCAGTTCTTC.

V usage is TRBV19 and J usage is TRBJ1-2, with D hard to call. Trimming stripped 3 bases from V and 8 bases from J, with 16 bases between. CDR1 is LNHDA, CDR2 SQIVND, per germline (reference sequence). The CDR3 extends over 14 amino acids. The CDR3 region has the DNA TGTGCCAGTAGTATCGGTCAAGCATCGAGGGGCTACACCTTC. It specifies CASSIGQASRGYTF.